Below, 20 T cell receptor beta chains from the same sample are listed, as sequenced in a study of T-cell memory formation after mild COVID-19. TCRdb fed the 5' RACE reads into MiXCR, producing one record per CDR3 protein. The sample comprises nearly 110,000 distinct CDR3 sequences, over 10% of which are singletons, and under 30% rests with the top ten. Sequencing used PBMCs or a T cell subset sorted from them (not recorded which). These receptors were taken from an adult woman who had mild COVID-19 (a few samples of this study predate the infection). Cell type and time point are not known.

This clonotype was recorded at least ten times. CDR3: CASSITMAQYQETQYF. The DNA for the CDR3 is TGTGCCAGCAGTATAACGATGGCTCAGTACCAAGAGACCCAGTACTTC. V usage is TRBV4-2 and J usage is TRBJ2-5; no firm D call. Germline V gene sequence: CDR1 LGHNA, CDR2 YNFKEQ. The CDR3 loop spans 16 amino acids. Trimming left V 6 bases short and J 0 bases short, with 17 bases between.

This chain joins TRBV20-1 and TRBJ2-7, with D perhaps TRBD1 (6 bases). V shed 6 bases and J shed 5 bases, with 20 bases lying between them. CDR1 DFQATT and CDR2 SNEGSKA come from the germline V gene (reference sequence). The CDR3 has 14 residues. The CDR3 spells CSAKSYREWDEQYF. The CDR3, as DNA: TGCAGTGCAAAATCGTACAGGGAATGGGACGAGCAGTACTTC.

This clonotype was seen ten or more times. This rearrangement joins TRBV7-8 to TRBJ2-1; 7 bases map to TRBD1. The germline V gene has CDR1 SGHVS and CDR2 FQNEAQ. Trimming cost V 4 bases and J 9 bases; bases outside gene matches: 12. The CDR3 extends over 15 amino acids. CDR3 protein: CASSSTTGLGFEQFF. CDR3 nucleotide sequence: TGTGCCAGCAGCTCAACGACAGGGTTGGGATTTGAGCAGTTCTTC. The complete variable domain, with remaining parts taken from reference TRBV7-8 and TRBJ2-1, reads GAGVSQSPRYKVAKRGQDVALRCDPISGHVSLFWYQQALGQGPEFLTYFQNEAQLDKSGLPSDRFFAERPEGSVSTLKIQRTQQEDSAVYLCASSSTTGLGFEQFFGPGTRLTVL.

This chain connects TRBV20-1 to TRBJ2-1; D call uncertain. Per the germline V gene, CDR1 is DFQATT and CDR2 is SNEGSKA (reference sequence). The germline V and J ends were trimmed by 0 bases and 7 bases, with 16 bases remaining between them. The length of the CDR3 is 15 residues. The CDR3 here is CSARDFERSSNEQFF. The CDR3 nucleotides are TGCAGTGCTAGAGATTTTGAGAGGAGCTCAAATGAGCAGTTCTTC.

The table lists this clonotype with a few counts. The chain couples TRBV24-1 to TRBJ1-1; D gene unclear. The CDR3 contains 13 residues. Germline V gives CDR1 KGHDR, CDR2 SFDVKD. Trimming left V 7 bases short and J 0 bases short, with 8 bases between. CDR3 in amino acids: CATRGAMNTEAFF. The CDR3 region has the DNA TGTGCCACCAGAGGAGCTATGAACACTGAAGCTTTCTTT.

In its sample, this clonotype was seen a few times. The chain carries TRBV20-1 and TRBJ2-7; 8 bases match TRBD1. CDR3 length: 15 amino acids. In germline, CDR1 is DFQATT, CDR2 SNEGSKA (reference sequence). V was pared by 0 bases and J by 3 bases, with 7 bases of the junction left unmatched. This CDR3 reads CSARDEDRASYEQYF. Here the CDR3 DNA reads TGCAGTGCTAGAGATGAGGACAGGGCGAGCTACGAGCAGTACTTC.

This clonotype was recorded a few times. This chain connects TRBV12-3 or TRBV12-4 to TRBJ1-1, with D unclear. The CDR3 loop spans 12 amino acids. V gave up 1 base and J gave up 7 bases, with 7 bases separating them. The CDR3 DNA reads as TGTGCCAGCAGTTTAGTGAGATTTGAAGCTTTCTTT. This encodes CASSLVRFEAFF.

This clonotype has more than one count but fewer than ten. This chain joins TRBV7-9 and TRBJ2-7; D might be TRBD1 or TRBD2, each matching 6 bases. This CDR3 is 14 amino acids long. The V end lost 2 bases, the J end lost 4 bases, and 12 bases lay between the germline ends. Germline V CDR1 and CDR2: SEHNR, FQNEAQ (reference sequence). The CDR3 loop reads CASSLTGDIYEQYF. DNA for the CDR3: TGTGCCAGCAGCTTAACGGGGGACATATACGAGCAGTACTTC.

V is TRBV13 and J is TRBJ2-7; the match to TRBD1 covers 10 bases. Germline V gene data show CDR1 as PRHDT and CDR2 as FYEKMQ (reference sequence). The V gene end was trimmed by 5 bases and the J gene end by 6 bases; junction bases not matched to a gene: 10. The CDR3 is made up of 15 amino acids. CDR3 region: CASSPGGQGTGEQYF. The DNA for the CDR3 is TGTGCCAGCAGCCCTGGGGGACAGGGGACGGGCGAGCAGTACTTC.

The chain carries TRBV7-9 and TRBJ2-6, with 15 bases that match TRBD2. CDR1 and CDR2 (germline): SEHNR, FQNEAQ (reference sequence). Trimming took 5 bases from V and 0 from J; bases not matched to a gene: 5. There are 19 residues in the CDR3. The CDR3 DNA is TGTGCCAGCAGCCTAGGGACTAGCGGGAGGATCTCTGGGGCCAACGTCCTGACTTTC. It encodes CASSLGTSGRISGANVLTF.

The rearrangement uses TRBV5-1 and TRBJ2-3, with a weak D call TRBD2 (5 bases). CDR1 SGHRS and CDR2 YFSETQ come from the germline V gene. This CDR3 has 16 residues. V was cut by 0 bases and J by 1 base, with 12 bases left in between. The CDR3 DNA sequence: TGCGCCAGCAGCTTGGAATACGGGATAGGCACAGATACGCAGTATTTT. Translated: CASSLEYGIGTDTQYF.

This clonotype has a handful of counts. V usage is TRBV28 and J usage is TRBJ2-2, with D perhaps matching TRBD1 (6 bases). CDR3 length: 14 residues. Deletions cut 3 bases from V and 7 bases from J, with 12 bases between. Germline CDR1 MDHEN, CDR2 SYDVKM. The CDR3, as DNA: TGTGCCAGCAGTTTCTGGACAGAAAACGGGGAGCTGTTTTTT. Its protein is CASSFWTENGELFF. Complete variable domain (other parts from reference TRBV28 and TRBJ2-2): DVKVTQSSRYLVKRTGEKVFLECVQDMDHENMFWYRQDPGLGLRLIYFSYDVKMKEKGDIPEGYSVSREKKERFSLILESASTNQTSMYLCASSFWTENGELFFGEGSRLTVL.

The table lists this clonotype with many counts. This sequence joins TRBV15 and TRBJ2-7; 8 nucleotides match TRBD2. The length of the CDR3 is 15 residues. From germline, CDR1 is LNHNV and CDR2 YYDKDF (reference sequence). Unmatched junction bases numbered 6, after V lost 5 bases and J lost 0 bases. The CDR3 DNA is TGTGCCACCAGCGGCCCCGGGACTAGCTCCTACGAGCAGTACTTC. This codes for CATSGPGTSSYEQYF.

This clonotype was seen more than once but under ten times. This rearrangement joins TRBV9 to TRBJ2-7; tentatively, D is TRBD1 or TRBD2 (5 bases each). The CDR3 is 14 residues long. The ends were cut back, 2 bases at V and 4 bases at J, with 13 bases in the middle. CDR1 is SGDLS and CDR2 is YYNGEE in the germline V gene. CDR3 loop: CASSVEGTRYEQYF. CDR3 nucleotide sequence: TGTGCCAGCAGCGTCGAAGGGACCCGATACGAGCAGTACTTC.

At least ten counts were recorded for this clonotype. In nucleotides, the CDR3 is TGTGCCATCAGTGAGTCAGGGACAGATACGCAGTATTTT. Amino acid sequence: CAISESGTDTQYF. The gene calls are TRBV10-3 and TRBJ2-3; D is unresolved. Trimming shortened V by 0 bases and J by 3 bases, and 4 bases separated the two germline ends. CDR1 is ENHRY and CDR2 is SYGVKD in the germline V gene. The CDR3 is 13 residues long.

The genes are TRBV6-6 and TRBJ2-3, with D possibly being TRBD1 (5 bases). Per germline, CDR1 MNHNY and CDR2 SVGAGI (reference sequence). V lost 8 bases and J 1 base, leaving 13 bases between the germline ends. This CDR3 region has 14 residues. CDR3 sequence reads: CASQQLGGTDTQYF. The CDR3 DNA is TGTGCCAGCCAGCAGTTAGGGGGCACAGATACGCAGTATTTT.

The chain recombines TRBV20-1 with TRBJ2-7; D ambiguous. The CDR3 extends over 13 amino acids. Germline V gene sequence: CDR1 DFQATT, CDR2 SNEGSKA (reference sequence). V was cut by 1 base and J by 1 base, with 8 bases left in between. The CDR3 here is CSARVGRSYEQYF. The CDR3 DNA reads TGCAGTGCTAGAGTCGGGCGATCCTACGAGCAGTACTTC.

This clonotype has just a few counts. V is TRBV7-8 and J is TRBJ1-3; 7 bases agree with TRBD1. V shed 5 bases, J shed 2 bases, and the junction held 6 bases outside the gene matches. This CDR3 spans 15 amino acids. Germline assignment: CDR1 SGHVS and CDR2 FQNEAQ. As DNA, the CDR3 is TGTGCCAGCAGCCCAGGGGGGGGAGCTGGAAACACCATATATTTT. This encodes CASSPGGGAGNTIYF.

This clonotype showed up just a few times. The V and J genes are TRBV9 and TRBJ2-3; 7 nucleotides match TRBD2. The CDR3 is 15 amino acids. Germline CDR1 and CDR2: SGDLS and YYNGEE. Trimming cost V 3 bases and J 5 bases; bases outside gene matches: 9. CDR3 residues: CASSAGTNHLDTQYF. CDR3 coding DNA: TGTGCCAGCAGCGCCGGGACTAACCACTTAGATACGCAGTATTTT.

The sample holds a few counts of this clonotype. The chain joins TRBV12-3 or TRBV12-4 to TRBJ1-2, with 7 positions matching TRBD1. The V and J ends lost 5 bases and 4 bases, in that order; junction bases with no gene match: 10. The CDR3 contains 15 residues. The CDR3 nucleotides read TGTGCCAGCAGTGGCCGACAGGGCTCGATCTATGGCTACACCTTC. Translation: CASSGRQGSIYGYTF.